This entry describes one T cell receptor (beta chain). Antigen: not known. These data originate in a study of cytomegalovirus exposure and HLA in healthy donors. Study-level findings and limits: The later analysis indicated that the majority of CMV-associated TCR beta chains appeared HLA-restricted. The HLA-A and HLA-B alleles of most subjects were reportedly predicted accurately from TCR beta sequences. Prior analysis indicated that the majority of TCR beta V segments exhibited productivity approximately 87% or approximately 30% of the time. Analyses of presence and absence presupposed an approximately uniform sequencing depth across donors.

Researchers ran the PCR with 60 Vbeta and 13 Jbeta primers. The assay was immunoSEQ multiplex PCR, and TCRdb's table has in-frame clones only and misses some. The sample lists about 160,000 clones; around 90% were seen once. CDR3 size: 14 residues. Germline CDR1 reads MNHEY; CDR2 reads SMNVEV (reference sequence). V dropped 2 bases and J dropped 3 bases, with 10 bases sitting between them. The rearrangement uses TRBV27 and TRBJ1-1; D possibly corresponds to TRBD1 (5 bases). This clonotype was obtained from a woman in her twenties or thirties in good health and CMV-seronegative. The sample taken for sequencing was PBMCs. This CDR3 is CASSLGAADTEAFF. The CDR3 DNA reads TGTGCCAGCAGTTTAGGGGCCGCGGACACTGAAGCTTTCTTT.